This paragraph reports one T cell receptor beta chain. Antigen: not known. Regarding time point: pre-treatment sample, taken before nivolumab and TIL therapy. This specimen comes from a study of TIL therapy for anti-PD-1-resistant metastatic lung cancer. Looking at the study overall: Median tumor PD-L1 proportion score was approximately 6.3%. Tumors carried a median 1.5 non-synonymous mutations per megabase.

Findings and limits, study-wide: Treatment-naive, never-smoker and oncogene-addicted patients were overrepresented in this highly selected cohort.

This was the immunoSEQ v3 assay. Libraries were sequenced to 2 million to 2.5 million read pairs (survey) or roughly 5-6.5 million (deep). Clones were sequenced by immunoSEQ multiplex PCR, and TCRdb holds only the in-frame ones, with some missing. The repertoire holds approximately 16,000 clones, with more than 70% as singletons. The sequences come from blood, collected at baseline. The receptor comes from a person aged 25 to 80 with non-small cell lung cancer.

The CDR3 bases are TGTGCCAGCAGTTTGACGACTAGTGGTGAGCAGTTCTTC. It is translated as CASSLTTSGEQFF. V is TRBV6-5 and J is TRBJ2-1; D perhaps matches TRBD2 (6 bases). CDR3 length: 13 residues. CDR1 MNHEY and CDR2 SVGAGI come from the germline V gene. Trimming shortened V by 4 bases and J by 9 bases, and 13 bases separated the two germline ends.